This T cell receptor (beta chain) was recovered during a study of post-analysis software for immune sequencing data. Notes on the study in general: Patients used roughly five TRBV segments, including TRBV5-6, TRBV5-1 and TRBV20-1, more often than controls. Controls' normalized Chao1 diversity significantly exceeded that of multiple sclerosis patients.

The library was made from cDNA and included unique molecular identifiers. Via MiXCR, TCRdb re-called the PCR reads, giving one row per CDR3 protein. The table includes some 690,000 distinct CDR3 sequences, roughly 29% detected once. Trimming cost V 4 bases and J 6 bases, with 14 bases left between them. The CDR3 loop spans 15 amino acids. CDR1 is SGHRS and CDR2 is YFSETQ in the germline V gene. In this sample, this clonotype turned up a few times. No antigen is known for it. The chain has TRBV5-1 and TRBJ1-6, with D possibly being TRBD1 (5 bases). The sequencing input was blood. This sequence was found in a girl aged 10 to 17 with multiple sclerosis. CDR3 coding DNA: TGCGCCAGCAGCCTTGATGACAGCTCTAATTCACCCCTCCACTTT. Translated, it gives CASSLDDSSNSPLHF.